This entry features one T cell receptor (beta chain) sequence. Its antigen is still unknown. PCR amplification relied on 60 Vbeta primers (plus 13 Jbeta primers). Profiled with immunoSEQ multiplex PCR; TCRdb holds only in-frame clones, not every one. This table holds roughly 110,000 clones, about 70% found once. This entry belongs to a study of cytomegalovirus exposure and HLA in healthy donors. The CDR3 extends over 14 amino acids. The V end lost 4 bases, the J end lost 1 base, and 8 bases lay between the germline ends. Germline CDR1 is SGHVS and CDR2 is FQNEAQ. Overall study results and limits: Published work reported that the classifier diagnosed cytomegalovirus status with high specificity and sensitivity.

The receptor comes from a female donor in good health and CMV-seronegative. Sequences were obtained from PBMCs. The chain has TRBV7-8 and TRBJ1-5; D might be TRBD1 (5 bases). In DNA, the CDR3 is TGTGCCAGCAGCTCCAGGGTGAGCAATCAGCCCCAGCATTTT. This codes for CASSSRVSNQPQHF.